The present entry profiles one T cell receptor beta chain with its context. Its cognate antigen has yet to be identified. No quality values exist for individual bases; no much larger clone is one base distant. This specimen belongs to a study of technical replicates of blood from a few donors (dated by TCRdb to about 2017). Library preparation employed the immunoSEQ multiplex PCR assay. Here the immuneACCESS table is served through TCRdb, limited to in-frame sequences with V and J called. Missing clones are a known gap in these copies; in checked studies unresolved V genes cover under half, and the rest lacks a known reason. This sample gives about 76,000 clones in total; nearly 98% of them show up just once. The ten most abundant clones make up 0.2% to 0.25% of the sample. From its cysteine to its phenylalanine, the CDR3 spans 14 amino acids. Just the 42-base CDR3 DNA is kept, in frame starting at base 1. CDR1 and CDR2 (MNHEY, SVGAGI) derive from the germline V gene. V trim: 6 bases; J trim: 4 bases; unmatched bases: 0.

The receptor comes from a human donor in good health. Input material: T cells isolated from PBMCs. Here the chain combines TRBV6-5 and TRBJ2-5, with 15 bases in between that match TRBD2. The DNA sequence reads TGTGCCAGCAGGGGACTAGCGGGAGGAGAGACCCAGTACTTC. Its amino acids are CASRGLAGGETQYF.